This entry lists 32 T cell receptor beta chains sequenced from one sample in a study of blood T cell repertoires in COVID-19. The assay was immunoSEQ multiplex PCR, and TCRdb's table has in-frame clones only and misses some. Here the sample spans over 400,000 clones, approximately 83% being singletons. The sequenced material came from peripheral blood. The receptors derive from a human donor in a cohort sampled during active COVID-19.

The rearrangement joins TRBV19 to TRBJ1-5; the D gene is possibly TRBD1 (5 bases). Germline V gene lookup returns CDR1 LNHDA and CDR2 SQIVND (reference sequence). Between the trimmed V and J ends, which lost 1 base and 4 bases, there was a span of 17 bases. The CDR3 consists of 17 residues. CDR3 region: CASSIAFSGSTNQPQHF. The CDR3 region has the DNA TGTGCCAGTAGTATAGCGTTCTCAGGGTCCACGAATCAGCCCCAGCATTTT.

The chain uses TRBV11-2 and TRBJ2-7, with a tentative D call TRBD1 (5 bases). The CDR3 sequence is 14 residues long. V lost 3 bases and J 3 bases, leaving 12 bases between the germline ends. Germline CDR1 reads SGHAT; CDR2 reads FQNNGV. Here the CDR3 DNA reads TGTGCCAGCAGCTTGGCCAGGGCGTTCTACGAGCAGTACTTC. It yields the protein CASSLARAFYEQYF.

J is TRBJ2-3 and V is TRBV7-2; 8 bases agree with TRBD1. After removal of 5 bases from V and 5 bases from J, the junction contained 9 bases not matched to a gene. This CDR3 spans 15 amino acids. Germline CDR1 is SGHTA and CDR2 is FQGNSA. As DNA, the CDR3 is TGTGCCAGCAGCAAACGACAGGGGTTGGGAGATACGCAGTATTTT. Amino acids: CASSKRQGLGDTQYF.

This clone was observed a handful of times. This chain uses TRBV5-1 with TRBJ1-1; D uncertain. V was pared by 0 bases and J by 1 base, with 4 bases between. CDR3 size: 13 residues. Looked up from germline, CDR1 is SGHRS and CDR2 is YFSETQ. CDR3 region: CASSLAGNTEAFF. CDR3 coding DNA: TGCGCCAGCAGCTTGGCGGGGAACACTGAAGCTTTCTTT.

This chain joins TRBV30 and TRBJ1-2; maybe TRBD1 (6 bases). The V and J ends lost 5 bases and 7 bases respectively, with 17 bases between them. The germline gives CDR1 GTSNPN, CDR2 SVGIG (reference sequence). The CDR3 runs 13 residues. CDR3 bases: TGTGCCTGGCGACCTTTCGGGACATCTGGCTACACCTTC. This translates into CAWRPFGTSGYTF.

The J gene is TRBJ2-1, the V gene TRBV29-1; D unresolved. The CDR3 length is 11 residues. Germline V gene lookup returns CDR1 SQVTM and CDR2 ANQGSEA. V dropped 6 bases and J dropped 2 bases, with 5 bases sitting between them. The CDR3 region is CSVIAYNEQFF. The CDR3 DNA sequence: TGCAGCGTGATAGCCTACAATGAGCAGTTCTTC.

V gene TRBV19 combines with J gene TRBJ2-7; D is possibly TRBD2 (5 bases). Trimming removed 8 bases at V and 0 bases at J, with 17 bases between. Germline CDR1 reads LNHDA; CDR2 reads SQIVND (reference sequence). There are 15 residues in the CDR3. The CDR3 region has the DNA TGTGCCAGTCGACGTAGAAGCGGCCCCTCCTACGAGCAGTACTTC. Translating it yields CASRRRSGPSYEQYF.

In DNA form, the CDR3 reads TGCGCCAGCAGTGAGACAGGGGGAGCTTTCTTT. This translates into CASSETGGAFF. The chain has TRBV10-2 and TRBJ1-1; 8 bases align to TRBD1. The germline V gene has CDR1 WSHSY and CDR2 SAAADI. The CDR3 extends over 11 amino acids. Trimming took 2 bases from V and 10 from J; bases not matched to a gene: 0.

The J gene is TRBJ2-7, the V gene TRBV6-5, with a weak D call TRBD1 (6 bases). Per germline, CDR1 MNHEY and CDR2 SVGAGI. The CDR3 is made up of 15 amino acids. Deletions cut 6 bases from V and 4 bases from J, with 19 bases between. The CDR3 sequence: CASRAGQFLSYEQYF. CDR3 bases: TGTGCCAGCAGAGCTGGACAGTTCCTCTCGTACGAGCAGTACTTC.

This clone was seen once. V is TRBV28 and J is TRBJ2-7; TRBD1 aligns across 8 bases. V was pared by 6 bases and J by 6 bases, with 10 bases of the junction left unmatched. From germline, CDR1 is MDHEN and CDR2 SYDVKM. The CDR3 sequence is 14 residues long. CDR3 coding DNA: TGTGCCAGCAGGTCTACCGGGACAGGCTCCGAGCAGTACTTC. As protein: CASRSTGTGSEQYF.

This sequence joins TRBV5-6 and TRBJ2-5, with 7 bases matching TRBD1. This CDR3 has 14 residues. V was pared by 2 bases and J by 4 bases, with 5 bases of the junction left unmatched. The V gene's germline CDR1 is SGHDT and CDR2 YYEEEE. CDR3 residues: CASSFKGARETQYF. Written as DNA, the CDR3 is TGTGCCAGCAGCTTCAAGGGGGCGAGAGAGACCCAGTACTTC. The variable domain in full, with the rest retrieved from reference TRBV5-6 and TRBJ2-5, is DAGVTQSPTHLIKTRGQQVTLRCSPKSGHDTVSWYQQALGQGPQFIFQYYEEEERQRGNFPDRFSGHQFPNYSSELNVNALLLGDSALYLCASSFKGARETQYFGPGTRLLVL.

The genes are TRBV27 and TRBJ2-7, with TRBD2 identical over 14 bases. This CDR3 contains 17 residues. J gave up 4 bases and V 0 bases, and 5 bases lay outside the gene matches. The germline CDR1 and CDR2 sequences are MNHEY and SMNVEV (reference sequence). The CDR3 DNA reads TGTGCCAGCAGTTTATCGGGGACTAGCGGGAGTAGGTACGAGCAGTACTTC. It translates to CASSLSGTSGSRYEQYF.

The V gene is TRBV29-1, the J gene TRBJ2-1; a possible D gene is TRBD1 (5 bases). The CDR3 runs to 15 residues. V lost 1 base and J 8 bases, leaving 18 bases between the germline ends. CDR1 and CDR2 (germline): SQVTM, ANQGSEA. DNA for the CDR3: TGCAGCGTTGAAGGCCCCTCAGGGCAGAGCCATGAGCAGTTCTTC. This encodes CSVEGPSGQSHEQFF.

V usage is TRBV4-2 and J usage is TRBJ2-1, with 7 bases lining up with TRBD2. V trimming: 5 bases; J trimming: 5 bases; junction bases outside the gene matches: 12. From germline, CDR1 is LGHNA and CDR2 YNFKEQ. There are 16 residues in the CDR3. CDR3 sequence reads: CASSSLWGGKNNEQFF. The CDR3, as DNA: TGTGCCAGCAGCTCCCTTTGGGGGGGAAAAAACAATGAGCAGTTCTTC.

CDR3 nucleotides: TGTGCCATCAGCTCAGGGGGCGGAGAGGAGACCCAGTACTTC. It specifies CAISSGGGEETQYF. The chain recombines TRBV10-3 with TRBJ2-5; TRBD1 matches at 8 bases. This CDR3 comprises 14 residues. Germline CDR1 is ENHRY and CDR2 is SYGVKD. V gave up 6 bases and J gave up 5 bases; unmatched junction bases: 8.

The CDR3 region has the DNA TGCGCCAGCAGCTTGGAGGACAACAGGGAAGGCGAGCAGTACTTC. It codes for CASSLEDNREGEQYF. The chain employs TRBV5-1 and TRBJ2-7; possible D gene TRBD1, 6 bases. The V and J ends lost 0 bases and 6 bases respectively, with 16 bases between them. Germline CDR1 is SGHRS and CDR2 is YFSETQ. The CDR3 is 15 amino acids.

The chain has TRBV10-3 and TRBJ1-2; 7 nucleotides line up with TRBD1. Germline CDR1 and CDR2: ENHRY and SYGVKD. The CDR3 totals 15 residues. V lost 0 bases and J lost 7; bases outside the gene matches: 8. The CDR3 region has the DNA TGTGCCATCAGTGAGTCCGGACAGGTTGGGGGTGGCTACACCTTC. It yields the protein CAISESGQVGGGYTF.

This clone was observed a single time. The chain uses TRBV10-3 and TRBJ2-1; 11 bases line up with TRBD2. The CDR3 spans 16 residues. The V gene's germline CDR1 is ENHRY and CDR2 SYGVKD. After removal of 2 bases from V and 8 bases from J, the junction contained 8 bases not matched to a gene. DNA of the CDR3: TGTGCCATCAGTGAGCAGGCTAGCGGGAGGCGGGATGAGCAGTTCTTC. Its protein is CAISEQASGRRDEQFF.

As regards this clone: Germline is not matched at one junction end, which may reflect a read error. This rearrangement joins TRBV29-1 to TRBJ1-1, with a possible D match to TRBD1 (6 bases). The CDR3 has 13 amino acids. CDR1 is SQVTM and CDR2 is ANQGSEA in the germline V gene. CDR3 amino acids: CSVEGQYASEAFF. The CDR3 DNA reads TGCAGCGTGGAAGGACAGTACGCCTCTGAAGCTTTCTTT.

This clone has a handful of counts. The CDR3 reads CASSESAGPYGYTF. DNA for the CDR3: TGCGCCAGCAGTGAGTCGGCAGGGCCTTATGGCTACACCTTC. The rearrangement joins TRBV10-2 to TRBJ1-2, with D possibly being TRBD1 (5 bases). The CDR3 has 14 amino acids. The V gene lost 0 bases and the J gene lost 5 bases, with 10 bases spanning the gap. Germline V gene sequence: CDR1 WSHSY, CDR2 SAAADI.

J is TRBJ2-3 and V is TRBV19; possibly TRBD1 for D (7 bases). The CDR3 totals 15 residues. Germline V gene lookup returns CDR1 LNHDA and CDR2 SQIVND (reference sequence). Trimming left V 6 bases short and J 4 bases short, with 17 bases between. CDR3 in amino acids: CASSHTGDSADTQYF. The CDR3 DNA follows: TGTGCCAGTAGCCATACAGGGGACTCGGCAGATACGCAGTATTTT.

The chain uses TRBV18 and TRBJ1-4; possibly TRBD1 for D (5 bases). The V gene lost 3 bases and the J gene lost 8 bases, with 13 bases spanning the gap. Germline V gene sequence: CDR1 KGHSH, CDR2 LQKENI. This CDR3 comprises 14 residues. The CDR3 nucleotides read TGTGCCAGCTCACCCGTCAGGGTGCGGGAAAAACTGTTTTTT. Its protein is CASSPVRVREKLFF.

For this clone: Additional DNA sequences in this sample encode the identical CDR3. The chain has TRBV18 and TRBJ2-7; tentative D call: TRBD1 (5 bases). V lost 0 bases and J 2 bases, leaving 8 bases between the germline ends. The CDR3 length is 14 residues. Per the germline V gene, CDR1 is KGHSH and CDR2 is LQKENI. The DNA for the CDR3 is TGTGCCAGCTCACCACCTACAGGACCCTACGAGCAGTACTTC. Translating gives CASSPPTGPYEQYF.

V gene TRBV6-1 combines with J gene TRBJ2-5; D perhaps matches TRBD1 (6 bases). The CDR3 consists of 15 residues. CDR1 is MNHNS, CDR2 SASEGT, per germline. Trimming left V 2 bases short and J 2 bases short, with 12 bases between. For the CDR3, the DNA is TGTGCCAGCAGTGAAAACAGGGCTTTGCAAGAGACCCAGTACTTC. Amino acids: CASSENRALQETQYF.

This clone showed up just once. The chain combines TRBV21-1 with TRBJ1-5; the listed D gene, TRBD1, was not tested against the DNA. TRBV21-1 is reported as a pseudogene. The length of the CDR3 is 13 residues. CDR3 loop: CAGTGGQVQPQHF. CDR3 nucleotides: TGTGCCGGGACAGGGGGTCAGGTTCAGCCCCAGCATTTT.

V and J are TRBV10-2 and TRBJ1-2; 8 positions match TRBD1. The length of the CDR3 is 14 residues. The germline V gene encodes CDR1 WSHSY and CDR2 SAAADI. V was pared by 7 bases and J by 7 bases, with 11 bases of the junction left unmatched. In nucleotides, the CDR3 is TGCGCCAGCATTCCAGACAGGGGAAGGAGTGGCTACACCTTC. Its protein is CASIPDRGRSGYTF.

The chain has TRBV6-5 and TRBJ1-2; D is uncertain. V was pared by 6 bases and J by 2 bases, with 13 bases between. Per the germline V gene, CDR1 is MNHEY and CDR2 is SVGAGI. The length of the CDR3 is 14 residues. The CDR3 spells CASSAEGGNYGYTF. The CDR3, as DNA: TGTGCCAGCAGCGCCGAGGGAGGGAACTATGGCTACACCTTC.

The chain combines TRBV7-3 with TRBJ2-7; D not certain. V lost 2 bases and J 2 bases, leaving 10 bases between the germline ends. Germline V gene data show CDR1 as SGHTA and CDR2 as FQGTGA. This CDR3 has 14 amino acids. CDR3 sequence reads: CASSLRPRTYEQYF. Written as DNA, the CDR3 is TGTGCCAGCAGCTTACGGCCGCGGACCTACGAGCAGTACTTC.

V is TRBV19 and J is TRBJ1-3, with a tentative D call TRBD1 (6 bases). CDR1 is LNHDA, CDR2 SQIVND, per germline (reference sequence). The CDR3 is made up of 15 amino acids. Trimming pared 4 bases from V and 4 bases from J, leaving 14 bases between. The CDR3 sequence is CASSSPDRYGNTIYF. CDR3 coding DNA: TGTGCCAGTAGTAGCCCGGACAGATACGGAAACACCATATATTTT.

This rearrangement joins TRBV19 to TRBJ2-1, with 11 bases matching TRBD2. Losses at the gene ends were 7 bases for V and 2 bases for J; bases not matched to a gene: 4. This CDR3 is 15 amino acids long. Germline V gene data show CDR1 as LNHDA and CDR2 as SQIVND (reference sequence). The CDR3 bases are TGTGCCAGTATTGATAGCGGGAGGGCCTACAATGAGCAGTTCTTC. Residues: CASIDSGRAYNEQFF.

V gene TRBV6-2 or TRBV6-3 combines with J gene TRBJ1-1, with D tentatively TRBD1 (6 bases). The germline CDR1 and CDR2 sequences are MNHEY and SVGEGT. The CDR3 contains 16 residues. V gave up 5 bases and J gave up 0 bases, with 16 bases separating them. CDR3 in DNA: TGTGCCAGCAGTGTATGGGGGCCACCTTTGAACACTGAAGCTTTCTTT. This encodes CASSVWGPPLNTEAFF.

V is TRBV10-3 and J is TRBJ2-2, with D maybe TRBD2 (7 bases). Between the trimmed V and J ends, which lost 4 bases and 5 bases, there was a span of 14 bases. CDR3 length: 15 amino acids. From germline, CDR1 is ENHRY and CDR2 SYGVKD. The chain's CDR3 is CAISGQGGGTGELFF. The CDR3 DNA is TGTGCCATCAGTGGTCAGGGAGGGGGGACCGGGGAGCTGTTTTTT.